This T cell receptor (delta chain) is from a study of gamma-delta T cells after stem cell transplantation. TCRdb called clones anew from the RT-PCR reads with CATT. The sample shows about 1,300 delta-chain clones, approximately 15% of them seen only once. In regard to this clone: An end of the junction differs from the germline gene, which may be a read error.

Looked up from germline, CDR1 is GEAIGNYY and CDR2 is EKD. This CDR3 has 20 residues. The chain combines TRDV2 with TRDJ3; 11 bases fit TRDD3. The sequenced material came from gamma-delta T cells. This clonotype originated in a human donor. It is not recorded whose cells these are; they may come from a transplant donor. In DNA form, the CDR3 reads TGTGCCTGTGACTCAATTCTGGGGGATACAAGCCCCTGGGACACCCGACAGATATTTTTC. Protein product: CACDSILGDTSPWDTRQIFF.